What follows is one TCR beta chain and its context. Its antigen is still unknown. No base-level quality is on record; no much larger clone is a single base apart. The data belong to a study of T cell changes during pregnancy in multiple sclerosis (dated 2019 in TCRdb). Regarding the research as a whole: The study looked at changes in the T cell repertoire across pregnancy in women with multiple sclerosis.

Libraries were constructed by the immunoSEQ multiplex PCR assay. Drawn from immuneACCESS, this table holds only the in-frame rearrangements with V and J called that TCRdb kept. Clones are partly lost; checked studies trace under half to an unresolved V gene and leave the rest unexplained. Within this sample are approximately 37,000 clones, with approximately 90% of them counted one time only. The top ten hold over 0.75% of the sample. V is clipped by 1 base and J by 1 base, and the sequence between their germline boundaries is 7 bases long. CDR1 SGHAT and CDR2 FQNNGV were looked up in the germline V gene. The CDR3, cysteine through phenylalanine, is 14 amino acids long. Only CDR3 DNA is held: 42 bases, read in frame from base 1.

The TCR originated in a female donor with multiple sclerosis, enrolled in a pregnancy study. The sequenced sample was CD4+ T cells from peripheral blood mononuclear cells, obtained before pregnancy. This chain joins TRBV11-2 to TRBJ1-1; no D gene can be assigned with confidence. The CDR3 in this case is CASSLVGENTEAFF. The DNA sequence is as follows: TGTGCCAGCAGCTTAGTCGGGGAGAACACTGAAGCTTTCTTT.